The sequence of this TCR beta chain was determined in a study of cytomegalovirus exposure and HLA in healthy donors. The overall study: A previous analysis identified 95 million to 120 million unique TCR beta sequences derived from 180 million or so T cells. General study results and limits: Solely CMV serostatus was available to characterize immune exposure. Most of the CMV-associated TCR beta chains (in a later analysis) appeared to be HLA-restricted.

The study sampled nominally healthy donors, though unrecorded immune exposures were likely. CDR3 length equals 14 residues. Per the germline V gene, CDR1 is SNHLY and CDR2 is FYNNEI. The J segment lost 1 base and the V segment lost 3 bases, leaving 2 bases of the junction unmatched. Amplification used 60 Vbeta primers and 13 Jbeta primers. TCRdb keeps only in-frame clones here, not all; method: immunoSEQ multiplex PCR. Of 110,000 or so clones in the sample, roughly 79% were seen once. This clone turned up a few times. Its cognate antigen is unknown. The TCR originated in a male donor in good health and CMV-seronegative. The rearrangement joins TRBV2 to TRBJ1-1; 7 positions agree with TRBD1. Sequencing was done on a sample of PBMCs. In nucleotides, the CDR3 is TGTGCCAGCAGTGATGGGACAGCGAACACTGAAGCTTTCTTT. Residues: CASSDGTANTEAFF. Full variable domain (missing parts from reference TRBV2 and TRBJ1-1): EPEVTQTPSHQVTQMGQEVILRCVPISNHLYFYWYRQILGQKVEFLVSFYNNEISEKSEIFDDQFSVERPDGSNFTLKIRSTKLEDSAMYFCASSDGTANTEAFFGQGTRLTVV.